These T cell receptor beta chains were read from a single sample in a study of blood T cell repertoires in COVID-19. The data were produced by immunoSEQ multiplex PCR, yet TCRdb's version contains in-frame clones alone and is incomplete. There are about 130,000 clones in the sample; 80% to 90% occur only once, and 3% to 4% lies in the top ten. The sequencing sample was made of peripheral blood. The receptors were gathered from a woman aged 55-69 years with acute or convalescent COVID-19. Each CDR3 is given with its conserved first and last residue.

>TRBJ2-1|TRBV24-1
CATSDQTGRQFF
>TRBJ2-1|TRBV5-1
CASSQDSGANEQFF
>TRBJ2-3|TRBV7-3
CASSLNQGSTDTQYF
>TRBJ2-3|TRBV19
CASTPSGITDTQYF
>TRBJ1-3|TRBV19
CASSRYRSSGNTIYF
>TRBJ2-3|TRBV6-1
CASSEEPGIDTQYF
>TRBJ2-5|TRBV25-1
CASSDGGRAWETQYF
>TRBJ2-1|TRBV7-3
CASSLRALAGGPNEQFF
>TRBJ1-2|TRBV2
CASNANRESGYTF
>TRBJ1-6|TRBV6-5
CASSYGTGHSPLHF
>TRBJ1-4|TRBV7-8
CASSLDRGRGEKLFF
>TRBJ2-1|TRBV29-1
CSGGEFNNEQFF
>TRBJ2-7|TRBV28
CASSPVGTGDSYEQYF
>TRBJ2-1|TRBV29-1
CSVGVGPNEQFF
>TRBJ1-1|TRBV18
CASSPAGGNTEAFF
>TRBJ1-6|TRBV20-1
CSASPVQGGNSPLHF
>TRBJ1-2|TRBV5-5
CASSPTGDYGYTF
>TRBJ1-2|TRBV2
CAITGTERANYGYTF
>TRBJ2-7|TRBV28
CASSSFGGRRSYEQYF
>TRBJ2-1|TRBV6-5
CASGTSSYNEQFF
>TRBJ1-2|TRBV11-2
CASSPGGGGYTF
>TRBJ1-1|TRBV29-1
CSVDLGGPPNTEAFF
>TRBJ2-2|TRBV7-3
CASSLGGPGPTGELFF
>TRBJ1-5|TRBV6-1
CASSERGREVYFSNQPQHF
>TRBJ1-5|TRBV5-8
CASSLRTLPGQPQHF
>TRBJ1-1|TRBV6-5
CASIQNTEAFF
>TRBJ1-3|TRBV18
CASSPESGTTAPVYF
>TRBJ2-1|TRBV28
CASSFHSKRGGAVRNEQFF